Detailed here is one T cell receptor (beta chain). This specimen belongs to a study of blood T cell repertoires in COVID-19. As for the study in general: Acute-phase and convalescent COVID-19 samples originated in the United States, Italy and Spain. Sources were T cells, B-cell-depleted T cells, or PBMCs; the material itself was cDNA or gDNA.

Original processing notes: The authors estimated nucleated cell counts from reference gene primer amplification. Clones were read by immunoSEQ multiplex PCR, and TCRdb kept only the in-frame ones, dropping some. V, J and clone size were drawn from that table, and D and trimming were deduced from the DNA. The repertoire includes 110,000 or so clones, about 83% of them detected once, and about 4% sits in the top ten. Trimming took 0 bases from V and 9 from J, leaving 13 bases between them. This CDR3 region has 15 residues. CDR1 SGHDT and CDR2 YYEEEE come from the germline V gene. Sequenced sample: peripheral blood. The clonotype originates from a woman aged 70-85 years with acute or convalescent COVID-19. The chain couples TRBV5-6 to TRBJ1-6, with a weak D call TRBD1 (5 bases). In DNA, the CDR3 is TGTGCCAGCAGCTTGGGTGCAGGGTCAAGTTCACCCCTCCACTTT. This codes for CASSLGAGSSSPLHF.